These 20 T cell receptor beta chains originate from one sample sequenced in a study of Graves' ophthalmopathy and Graves' hyperthyroidism. RNA transcripts were the source from which TCR beta CDR3 regions were amplified. First-round RT-PCR used HTBI primers; second-round multiplex PCR followed. TCRdb passed the multiplex PCR reads through MiXCR, listing each CDR3 protein once. The profile shows around 520,000 distinct CDR3 sequences, under 45% of them singletons. Sequencing input: peripheral blood or thyroid tissue (not recorded which). These receptors all come from an adult man with Graves' hyperthyroidism.

The chain is built from TRBV12-3 or TRBV12-4 and TRBJ2-3, with 7 bases that match TRBD2. Trimming cost V 6 bases and J 4 bases; bases outside gene matches: 7. The length of the CDR3 is 14 residues. For the CDR3, the DNA is TGTGCCAGCAGCACTAGCGCGGCAGCAGATACGCAGTATTTT. Translation gives CASSTSAAADTQYF.

The chain combines TRBV2 with TRBJ2-7, with a weak D call TRBD1 (6 bases). CDR1 is SNHLY, CDR2 FYNNEI, per germline. V dropped 3 bases and J dropped 0 bases, with 12 bases sitting between them. The CDR3 runs to 15 residues. The CDR3 sequence: CASSELGADSYEQYF. DNA of the CDR3: TGTGCCAGCAGTGAGCTGGGGGCAGACTCCTACGAGCAGTACTTC. The complete variable domain, with remaining parts taken from reference TRBV2 and TRBJ2-7, reads EPEVTQTPSHQVTQMGQEVILRCVPISNHLYFYWYRQILGQKVEFLVSFYNNEISEKSEIFDDQFSVERPDGSNFTLKIRSTKLEDSAMYFCASSELGADSYEQYFGPGTRLTVT.

On this clonotype itself: One junction end does not reproduce the germline sequence, and a read error may be involved. The rearrangement uses TRBV11-2 and TRBJ2-5; 8 bases agree with TRBD2. In germline, CDR1 is SGHAT, CDR2 FQNNGV. The CDR3 sequence is 16 residues long. The CDR3 sequence: CASSFPRLAGVDTQYF. The CDR3 nucleotides read TGTGCCAGCAGCTTCCCGCGCCTAGCGGGTGTTGATACGCAGTATTTC.

This clonotype has only one observation. The chain links TRBV5-1 to TRBJ1-1; unclear D gene. The V and J ends lost 4 bases and 8 bases respectively, with 12 bases between them. Germline V CDR1 and CDR2: SGHRS, YFSETQ. This CDR3 comprises 12 residues. The CDR3 nucleotides are TGCGCCAGCAGCCGGGGTTCAGTGGAAGCTTTCTTT. This translates into CASSRGSVEAFF.

There are many counts of this clonotype. J is TRBJ2-7 and V is TRBV20-1, with TRBD1 as a possible D gene (6 bases). V lost 0 bases, J lost 7 bases, and 16 bases lay in between. Germline V gene sequence: CDR1 DFQATT, CDR2 SNEGSKA (reference sequence). The CDR3 length is 14 residues. The CDR3 here is CSARDPRTVLEQYF. CDR3 sequence (DNA): TGCAGTGCTAGAGATCCCCGGACAGTACTTGAGCAGTACTTC.

V and J are TRBV6-5 and TRBJ1-1, with D possibly being TRBD1 (6 bases). CDR3 length: 13 amino acids. V was trimmed by 2 bases and J by 9 bases, leaving 13 bases between them. Per the germline V gene, CDR1 is MNHEY and CDR2 is SVGAGI. The CDR3 loop reads CASSYVGGVQAFF. Written as DNA, the CDR3 is TGTGCCAGCAGTTACGTCGGGGGCGTTCAAGCTTTCTTT.

This clonotype was observed many times. The genes are TRBV4-1 and TRBJ1-6, with 8 bases aligning to TRBD1. The germline V gene has CDR1 MGHRA and CDR2 YSYEKL. With 1 base clipped from V and 10 bases from J, the junction kept 6 bases outside the gene matches. CDR3 length: 15 residues. CDR3 DNA sequence: TGCGCCAGCAGCCAAGTACAGGGGGACAAATCACCCCTCCACTTT. Translated: CASSQVQGDKSPLHF.

In regard to this clonotype: A much larger clone is a single base away; this may be a read error. The conserved phenylalanine or tryptophan normally closing the CDR3 is absent here, so this likely arose from a read error. The rearrangement joins TRBV7-6 to TRBJ1-1; D unclear. Trimming took 5 bases from V and 1 from J, leaving 11 bases between them. Germline loops: CDR1 SGHVS, CDR2 FNYEAQ. The CDR3 is made up of 14 amino acids. The CDR3 DNA sequence: TGTGCCAGCAGCCTTATACCAGCGAACACTGAAGCTTTCCTT. Residues: CASSLIPANTEAFL.

This clonotype was picked up many times. The CDR3 DNA reads TGTGCCAGCAGCACTAGCGGGAGGAGCTCCTACGAGCAGTACTTC. Protein product: CASSTSGRSSYEQYF. V is TRBV7-9 and J is TRBJ2-7; TRBD2 matches at 12 bases. After removal of 5 bases from V and 0 bases from J, the junction contained 2 bases not matched to a gene. Germline V gene data show CDR1 as SEHNR and CDR2 as FQNEAQ (reference sequence). The CDR3 length is 15 residues.

This clonotype was seen many times. The chain links TRBV2 to TRBJ1-5, with D possibly TRBD1 on 6 matching bases. Germline CDR1 reads SNHLY; CDR2 reads FYNNEI. Trimming stripped 7 bases from V and 4 bases from J, with 14 bases between. This CDR3 contains 14 residues. The CDR3 sequence is CASTNDRRNQPQHF. Written as DNA, the CDR3 is TGTGCCAGCACCAATGACAGGCGAAATCAGCCCCAGCATTTT.

The genes are TRBV12-3 or TRBV12-4 and TRBJ2-7, with TRBD1 matching over 8 bases. This CDR3 comprises 14 residues. Trimming at V came to 4 bases and at J to 7 bases, leaving 9 bases not matched to a gene. CDR3 nucleotide sequence: TGTGCCAGCAGTTCAAATCAGGGGGCGGGTGAGCAGTACTTC. Its protein is CASSSNQGAGEQYF.

This chain joins TRBV24-1 and TRBJ2-3, with 9 bases identical to TRBD2. The CDR3 has 17 residues. Per germline, CDR1 KGHDR and CDR2 SFDVKD. V shed 4 bases, J shed 1 base, and the junction held 8 bases outside the gene matches. The CDR3 loop is CATSDPGGLAGTDTQYF. The CDR3 DNA is TGTGCCACCAGTGACCCTGGGGGACTAGCAGGCACAGATACGCAGTATTTT.

The V call is TRBV2, the J call TRBJ1-5, with D possibly being TRBD1 (5 bases). Germline values: CDR1 SNHLY, CDR2 FYNNEI. V was cut by 3 bases and J by 10 bases, with 10 bases left in between. The CDR3 is 12 residues long. The CDR3 spells CASSERRDPQHF. CDR3 nucleotides: TGTGCCAGCAGTGAGAGGCGGGACCCCCAGCATTTT.

This clonotype came up a few times. The chain employs TRBV19 and TRBJ1-2, with D tentatively TRBD1 (5 bases). Germline CDR1 is LNHDA and CDR2 is SQIVND (reference sequence). V was shortened by 3 bases and J by 4 bases, with 18 bases between the two germline ends. This CDR3 contains 16 residues. CDR3 nucleotide sequence: TGTGCCAGTAGTATTGGATCCCTCCGACAGCCCTATGGCTACACCTTC. This codes for CASSIGSLRQPYGYTF.

In its sample, this clonotype was seen many times. The V call is TRBV20-1, the J call TRBJ2-5; 7 bases line up with TRBD2. Germline V CDR1 and CDR2: DFQATT, SNEGSKA (reference sequence). V lost 0 bases, J lost 1 base, and 5 bases stayed unmatched. This CDR3 region has 15 residues. For the CDR3, the DNA is TGCAGTGCTAGAGACTCCGGGACTATCCAAGAGACCCAGTACTTC. Its protein product is CSARDSGTIQETQYF.

This sequence joins TRBV29-1 and TRBJ2-3, with D possibly TRBD2 on 6 matching bases. The V gene's germline CDR1 is SQVTM and CDR2 ANQGSEA. V was shortened by 4 bases and J by 0 bases, with 11 bases between the two germline ends. The CDR3 is 14 amino acids. The CDR3: CSVGPGGSTDTQYF. For the CDR3, the DNA is TGCAGCGTTGGGCCCGGGGGAAGCACAGATACGCAGTATTTT.

In its sample, this clonotype was seen many times. The chain links TRBV28 to TRBJ2-5; weak D call: TRBD2 (7 bases). The germline gives CDR1 MDHEN, CDR2 SYDVKM. Trimming shortened V by 3 bases and J by 5 bases, and 19 bases separated the two germline ends. This CDR3 comprises 16 residues. The CDR3 protein is CASSLGAQAGLETQYF. CDR3 coding DNA: TGTGCCAGCAGTTTGGGGGCTCAAGCGGGGTTGGAGACCCAGTACTTC.

The chain combines TRBV4-1 with TRBJ1-1; 8 nucleotides agree with TRBD1. Germline assignment: CDR1 MGHRA and CDR2 YSYEKL. The V and J ends lost 5 bases and 1 base, in that order; junction bases with no gene match: 3. The CDR3 length is 14 residues. CDR3 in amino acids: CASSYRGENTEAFF. Written as DNA, the CDR3 is TGCGCCAGCAGCTACAGGGGGGAGAACACTGAAGCTTTCTTT.

The chain employs TRBV10-3 and TRBJ2-2; D is undetermined. V gave up 10 bases and J gave up 1 base, with 16 bases separating them. The CDR3 is made up of 15 amino acids. Germline loops: CDR1 ENHRY, CDR2 SYGVKD. Here the CDR3 reads CASRTWTVNTGELFF. CDR3 in DNA: TGTGCCAGCCGGACCTGGACGGTGAACACCGGGGAGCTGTTTTTT.

This clonotype was observed at least ten times. This chain links TRBV5-1 with TRBJ1-1; D might be TRBD1 (6 bases). Trimming stripped 0 bases from V and 7 bases from J, with 13 bases between. The CDR3 runs to 14 residues. Germline V lookup: CDR1 SGHRS, CDR2 YFSETQ. CDR3 bases: TGCGCCAGCAGCTTGGATGGGAGGGGGGTTGAAGCTTTCTTT. Translation gives CASSLDGRGVEAFF.